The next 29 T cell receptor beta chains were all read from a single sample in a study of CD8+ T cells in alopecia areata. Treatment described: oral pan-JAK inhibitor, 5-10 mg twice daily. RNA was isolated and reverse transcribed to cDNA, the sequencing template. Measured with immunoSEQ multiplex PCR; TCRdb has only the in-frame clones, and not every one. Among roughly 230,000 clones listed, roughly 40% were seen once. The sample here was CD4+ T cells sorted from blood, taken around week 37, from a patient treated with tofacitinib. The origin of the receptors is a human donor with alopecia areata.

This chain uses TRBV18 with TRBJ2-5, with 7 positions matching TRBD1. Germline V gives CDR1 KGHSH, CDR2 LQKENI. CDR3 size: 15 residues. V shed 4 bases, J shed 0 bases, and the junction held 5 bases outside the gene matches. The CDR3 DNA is TGTGCCAGCTCACTACAACAGGGGTACCAAGAGACCCAGTACTTC. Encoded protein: CASSLQQGYQETQYF.

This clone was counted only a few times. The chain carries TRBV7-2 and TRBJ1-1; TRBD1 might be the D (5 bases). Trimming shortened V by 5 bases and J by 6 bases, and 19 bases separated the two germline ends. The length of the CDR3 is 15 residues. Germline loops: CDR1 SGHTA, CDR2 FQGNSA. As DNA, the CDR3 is TGTGCCAGCAGCGGTCAAGGGGCGCGAATGGCTGAAGCTTTCTTT. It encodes CASSGQGARMAEAFF.

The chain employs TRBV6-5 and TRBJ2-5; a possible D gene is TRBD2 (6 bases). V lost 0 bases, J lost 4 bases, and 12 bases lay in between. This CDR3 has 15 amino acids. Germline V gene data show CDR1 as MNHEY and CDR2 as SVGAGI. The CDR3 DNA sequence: TGTGCCAGCAGTTACTCGGCGGGACTGGGAGAGACCCAGTACTTC. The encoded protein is CASSYSAGLGETQYF.

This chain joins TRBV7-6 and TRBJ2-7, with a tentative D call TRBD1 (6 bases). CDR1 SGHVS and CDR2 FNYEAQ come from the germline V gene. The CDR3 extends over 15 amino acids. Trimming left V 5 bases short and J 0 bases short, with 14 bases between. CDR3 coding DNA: TGTGCCAGCAGCCCTACCAGGGGCGCCTCCTACGAGCAGTACTTC. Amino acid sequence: CASSPTRGASYEQYF.

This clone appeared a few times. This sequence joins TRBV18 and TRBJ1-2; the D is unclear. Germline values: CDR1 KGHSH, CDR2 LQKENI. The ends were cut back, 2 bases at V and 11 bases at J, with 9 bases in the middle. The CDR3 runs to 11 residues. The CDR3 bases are TGTGCCAGCTCACCAGGCTTTCTTTACACCTTC. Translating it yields CASSPGFLYTF.

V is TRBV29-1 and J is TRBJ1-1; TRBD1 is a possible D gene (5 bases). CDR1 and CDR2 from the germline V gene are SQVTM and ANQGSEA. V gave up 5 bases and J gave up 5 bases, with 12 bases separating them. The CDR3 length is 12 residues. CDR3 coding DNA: TGCAGCGTTCGCACAGGTGAAACTGAAGCTTTCTTT. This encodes CSVRTGETEAFF.

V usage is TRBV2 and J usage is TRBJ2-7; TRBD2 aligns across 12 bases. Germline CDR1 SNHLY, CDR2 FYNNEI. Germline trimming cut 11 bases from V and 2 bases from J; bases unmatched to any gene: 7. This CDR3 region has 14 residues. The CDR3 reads CALRTSGAAYEQYF. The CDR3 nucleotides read TGTGCCTTGAGGACTAGCGGGGCCGCCTACGAGCAGTACTTC.

CDR3 sequence (DNA): TGTGCCAACAGCCGCCGGGAAGCTTCTAGCACAGATACGCAGTATTTT. It is translated as CANSRREASSTDTQYF. The chain carries TRBV6-6 and TRBJ2-3, with D tentatively TRBD2 (5 bases). Between the trimmed V and J ends, which lost 10 bases and 0 bases, there was a span of 20 bases. The germline CDR1 and CDR2 sequences are MNHNY and SVGAGI (reference sequence). The CDR3 runs to 16 residues.

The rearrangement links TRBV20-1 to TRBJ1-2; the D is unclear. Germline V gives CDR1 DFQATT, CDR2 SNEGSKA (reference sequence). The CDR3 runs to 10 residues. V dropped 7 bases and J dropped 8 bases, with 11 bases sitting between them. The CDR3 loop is CSVTIGGYTF. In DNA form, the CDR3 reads TGCAGTGTCACGATAGGCGGCTACACCTTC.

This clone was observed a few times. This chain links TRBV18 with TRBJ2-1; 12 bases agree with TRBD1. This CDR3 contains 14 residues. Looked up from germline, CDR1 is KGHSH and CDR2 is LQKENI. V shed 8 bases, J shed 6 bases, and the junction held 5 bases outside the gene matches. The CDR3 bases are TGTGCCAGCGCGCCGGGACAGGGGGCCAATGAGCAGTTCTTC. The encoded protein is CASAPGQGANEQFF.

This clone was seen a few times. The CDR3 nucleotides are TGTGCCATCAGTGATGGGCGGGTAAGCAATCAGCCCCAGCATTTT. Amino acids: CAISDGRVSNQPQHF. The chain employs TRBV10-3 and TRBJ1-5; D is uncertain. The CDR3 length is 15 residues. In germline, CDR1 is ENHRY, CDR2 SYGVKD. Between the trimmed V and J ends, which lost 3 bases and 1 base, there was a span of 10 bases.

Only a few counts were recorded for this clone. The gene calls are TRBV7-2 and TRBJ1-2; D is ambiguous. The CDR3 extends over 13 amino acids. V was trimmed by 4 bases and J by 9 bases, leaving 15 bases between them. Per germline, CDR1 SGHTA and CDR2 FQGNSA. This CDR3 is CASSSGPTRSYTF. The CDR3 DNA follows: TGTGCCAGCAGCTCAGGACCCACTAGGAGCTACACCTTC.

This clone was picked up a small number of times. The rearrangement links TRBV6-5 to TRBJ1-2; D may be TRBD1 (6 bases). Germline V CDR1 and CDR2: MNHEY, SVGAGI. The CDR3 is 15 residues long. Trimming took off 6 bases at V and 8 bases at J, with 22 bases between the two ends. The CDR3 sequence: CASSAAKGQRKGYTF. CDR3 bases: TGTGCCAGCAGCGCTGCAAAGGGACAACGGAAGGGCTACACCTTC.

CDR3 amino acids: CSAADAEKLFF. CDR3 nucleotide sequence: TGCAGTGCTGCGGACGCTGAAAAACTGTTTTTT. The gene calls are TRBV20-1 and TRBJ1-4, with D unclear. Per germline, CDR1 DFQATT and CDR2 SNEGSKA (reference sequence). The ends were cut back, 5 bases at V and 7 bases at J, with 8 bases in the middle. The length of the CDR3 is 11 residues.

CDR3 protein: CSARVAETQYF. CDR3 DNA: TGCAGTGCTAGAGTTGCAGAGACCCAGTACTTC. The chain is built from TRBV20-1 and TRBJ2-5; D gene unclear. This CDR3 spans 11 amino acids. Trimming pared 1 base from V and 4 bases from J, leaving 4 bases between. Germline V CDR1 and CDR2: DFQATT, SNEGSKA (reference sequence).

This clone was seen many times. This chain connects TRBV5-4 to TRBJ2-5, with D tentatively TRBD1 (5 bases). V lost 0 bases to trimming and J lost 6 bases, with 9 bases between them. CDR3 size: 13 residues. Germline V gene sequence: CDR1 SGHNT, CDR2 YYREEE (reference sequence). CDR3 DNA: TGTGCCAGCAGCTTGGGGCAGGGCCAGACCCAGTACTTC. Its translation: CASSLGQGQTQYF.

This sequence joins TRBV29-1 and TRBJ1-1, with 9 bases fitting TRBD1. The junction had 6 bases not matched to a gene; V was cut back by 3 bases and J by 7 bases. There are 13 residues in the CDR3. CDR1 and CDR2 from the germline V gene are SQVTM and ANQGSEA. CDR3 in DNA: TGCAGCGTTGACGGGACAGGGACGGATGAAGCTTTCTTT. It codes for CSVDGTGTDEAFF.

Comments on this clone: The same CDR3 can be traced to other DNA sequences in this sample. CDR3 protein: CAWSNRNEQFF. In DNA form, the CDR3 reads TGTGCCTGGAGTAACAGGAATGAGCAGTTCTTC. The chain uses TRBV30 and TRBJ2-1, with a weak D call TRBD1 (5 bases). This CDR3 has 11 residues. The V and J ends lost 2 bases and 7 bases respectively, with 6 bases between them. CDR1 GTSNPN and CDR2 SVGIG come from the germline V gene (reference sequence).

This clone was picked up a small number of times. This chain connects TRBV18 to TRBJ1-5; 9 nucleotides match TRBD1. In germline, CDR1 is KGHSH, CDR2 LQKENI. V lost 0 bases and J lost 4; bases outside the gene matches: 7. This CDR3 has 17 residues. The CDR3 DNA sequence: TGTGCCAGCTCACCACCCCGGGACAGGGCTTGGAATCAGCCCCAGCATTTT. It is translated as CASSPPRDRAWNQPQHF.

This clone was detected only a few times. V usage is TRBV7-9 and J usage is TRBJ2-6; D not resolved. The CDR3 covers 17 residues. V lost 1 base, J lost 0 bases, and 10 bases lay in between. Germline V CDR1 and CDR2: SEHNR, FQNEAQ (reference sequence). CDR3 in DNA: TGTGCCAGCAGCTTAGGTGCGCTCACCTCTGGGGCCAACGTCCTGACTTTC. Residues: CASSLGALTSGANVLTF.

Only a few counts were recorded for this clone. The CDR3 is CASSSPGTGNWGYTF. For the CDR3, the DNA is TGTGCCAGCTCATCGCCCGGGACAGGGAATTGGGGCTACACCTTC. The gene calls are TRBV18 and TRBJ1-2; 9 positions agree with TRBD1. V gave up 5 bases and J gave up 8 bases; unmatched junction bases: 12. The CDR3 contains 15 residues. Looked up from germline, CDR1 is KGHSH and CDR2 is LQKENI.

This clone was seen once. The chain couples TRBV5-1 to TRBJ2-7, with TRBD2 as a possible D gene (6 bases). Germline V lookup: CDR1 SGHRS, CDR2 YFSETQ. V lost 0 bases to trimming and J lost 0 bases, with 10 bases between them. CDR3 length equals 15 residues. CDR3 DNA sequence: TGCGCCAGCAGCTTGGCCGGGGGAGACTCCTACGAGCAGTACTTC. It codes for CASSLAGGDSYEQYF.

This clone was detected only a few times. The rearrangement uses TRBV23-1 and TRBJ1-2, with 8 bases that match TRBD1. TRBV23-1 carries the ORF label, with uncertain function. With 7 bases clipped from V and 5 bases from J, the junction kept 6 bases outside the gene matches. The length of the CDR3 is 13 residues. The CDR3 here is CASTGDRFYGYTF. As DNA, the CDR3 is TGCGCCAGCACCGGGGACAGGTTTTATGGCTACACCTTC.

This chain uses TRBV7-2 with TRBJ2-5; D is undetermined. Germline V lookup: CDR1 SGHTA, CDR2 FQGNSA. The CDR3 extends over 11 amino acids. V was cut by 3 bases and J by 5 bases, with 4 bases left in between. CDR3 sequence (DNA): TGTGCCAGCAGCTTCGGGGAGACCCAGTACTTC. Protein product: CASSFGETQYF.

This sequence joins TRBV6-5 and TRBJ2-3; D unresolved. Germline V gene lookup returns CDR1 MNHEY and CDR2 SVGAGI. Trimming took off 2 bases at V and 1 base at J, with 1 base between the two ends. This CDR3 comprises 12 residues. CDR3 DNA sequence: TGTGCCAGCAGTTACGGCACAGATACGCAGTATTTT. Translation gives CASSYGTDTQYF.

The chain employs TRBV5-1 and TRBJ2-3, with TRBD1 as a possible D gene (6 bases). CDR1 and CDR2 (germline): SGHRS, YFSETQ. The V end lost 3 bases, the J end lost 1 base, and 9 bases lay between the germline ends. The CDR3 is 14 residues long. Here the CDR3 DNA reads TGCGCCAGCAGCTGGCAGGGGCGCACAGATACGCAGTATTTT. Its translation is CASSWQGRTDTQYF. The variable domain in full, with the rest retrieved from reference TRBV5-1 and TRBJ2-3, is KAGVTQTPRYLIKTRGQQVTLSCSPISGHRSVSWYQQTPGQGLQFLFEYFSETQRNKGNFPGRFSGRQFSNSRSEMNVSTLELGDSALYLCASSWQGRTDTQYFGPGTRLTVL.

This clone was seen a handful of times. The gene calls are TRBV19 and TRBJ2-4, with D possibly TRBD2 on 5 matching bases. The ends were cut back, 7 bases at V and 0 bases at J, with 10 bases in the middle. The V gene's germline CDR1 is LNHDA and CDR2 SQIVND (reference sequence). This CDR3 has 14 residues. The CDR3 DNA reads TGTGCCAGTACCCTCGAGGGAGCCAAAAACATTCAGTACTTC. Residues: CASTLEGAKNIQYF.

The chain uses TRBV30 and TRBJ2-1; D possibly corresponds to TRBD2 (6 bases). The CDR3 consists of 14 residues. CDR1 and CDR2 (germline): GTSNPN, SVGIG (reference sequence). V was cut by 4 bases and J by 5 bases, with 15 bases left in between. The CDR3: CAWTPGRSNNEQFF. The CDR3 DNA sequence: TGTGCCTGGACCCCTGGGAGGTCGAACAATGAGCAGTTCTTC.

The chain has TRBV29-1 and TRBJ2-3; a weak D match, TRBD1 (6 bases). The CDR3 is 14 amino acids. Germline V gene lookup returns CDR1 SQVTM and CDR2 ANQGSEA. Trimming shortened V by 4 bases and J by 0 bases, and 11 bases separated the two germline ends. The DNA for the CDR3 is TGCAGCGTTGGGAACAGGGTCAGCACAGATACGCAGTATTTT. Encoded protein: CSVGNRVSTDTQYF.